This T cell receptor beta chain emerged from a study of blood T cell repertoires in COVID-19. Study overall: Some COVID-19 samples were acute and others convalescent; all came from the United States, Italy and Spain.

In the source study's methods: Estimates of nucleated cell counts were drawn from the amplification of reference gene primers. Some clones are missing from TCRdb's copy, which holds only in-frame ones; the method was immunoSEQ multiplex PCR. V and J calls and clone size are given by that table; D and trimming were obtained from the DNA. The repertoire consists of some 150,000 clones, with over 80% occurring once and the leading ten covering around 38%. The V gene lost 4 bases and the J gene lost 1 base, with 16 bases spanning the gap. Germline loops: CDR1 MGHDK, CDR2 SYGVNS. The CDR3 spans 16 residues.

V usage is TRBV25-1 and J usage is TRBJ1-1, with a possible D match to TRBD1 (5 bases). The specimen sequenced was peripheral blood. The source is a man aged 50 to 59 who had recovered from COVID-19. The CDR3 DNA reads TGTGCCAGCAGTGGCTATCGACAGAACCCGAACACTGAAGCTTTCTTT. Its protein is CASSGYRQNPNTEAFF.